Below, one T cell receptor (beta chain) is given with its context. Antigen specificity is unknown. This sample stems from a study of T cell repertoires in cytomegalovirus infection. Study overall: Public TCR beta signatures marked donors with CMV infection and the matching HLA. Broader study findings: The ex vivo response was dominated by HLA-C-restricted CMV-specific TCR beta clonotypes. Summed frequency of public TCR beta families distinguished CMV carriers with the relevant HLA.

TCRdb reprocessed the reads with MiXCR, giving one entry per CDR3 protein. In the table there are 290,000 or so distinct CDR3 sequences, roughly 26% of which are singletons. Sequencing input: PBMCs. The origin of this receptor is a human donor in good health (CMV status not recorded). Some clones in this sample may be carry-over from other donors' samples.

The CDR3 region is CAAQPNLNTEAFF. As DNA, the CDR3 is TGTGCCGCCCAGCCAAACCTGAACACTGAAGCTTTCTTT. V and J are TRBV2 and TRBJ1-1; unclear D gene. Trimming pared 11 bases from V and 0 bases from J, leaving 13 bases between. Germline V gene lookup returns CDR1 SNHLY and CDR2 FYNNEI. This CDR3 has 13 residues.